This TCR beta chain was documented in a study of cytomegalovirus exposure and HLA in healthy donors. Study-wide results and caveats: Analyzed later, most CMV-associated TCR beta chains appeared HLA-restricted.

The sample holds a few counts of this clone. Its antigen remains unidentified. Both 60 Vbeta primers and 13 Jbeta primers went into the PCR. Assay used: immunoSEQ multiplex PCR; TCRdb lists only in-frame clones, some missing. The sample includes 120,000 to 150,000 clones, 72% of them seen just once. The receptor comes from a man aged 35 to 55 in good health and CMV-seronegative. Sequenced: PBMCs.

CDR3 sequence reads: CASSLRWANNSPLHF. CDR3 DNA: TGCGCCAGCAGCTTGAGGTGGGCGAATAATTCACCCCTCCACTTT. The V gene is TRBV5-1, the J gene TRBJ1-6; D ambiguous. This CDR3 has 15 amino acids. The V gene's germline CDR1 is SGHRS and CDR2 YFSETQ. Between the trimmed V and J ends, which lost 1 base and 5 bases, there was a span of 10 bases.